Listed below are T cell receptor beta chains from one sample, sequenced in a study of persistence of HIV-infected CD4 T cells. What these receptors recognize is not known. Only in-frame clones appear in the TCRdb table, and some are missing; sequencing was by immunoSEQ multiplex PCR. The repertoire includes about 36,000 clones, 85% of them detected once, and roughly 5.9% sits in the top ten. The sample here was cultured CD4+ T cells from PBMCs, taken from a patient who received antiretroviral therapy. These receptors were taken from an adult with HIV. The donor label of this sample is uncertain. Each CDR3 is given without its conserved first and last residue. D genes are given only for firm matches. Clone size is given for some rows only: seen once, a few or many times, or a class if the clone is expanded.

D: -
size: -
J: TRBJ1-4
V: TRBV18
CDR3: ASSPAGTREKLF

D: -
size: -
J: TRBJ1-5
V: TRBV25-1
CDR3: ASSEGGGTNQPQH

D: TRBD2
size: -
J: TRBJ2-2
V: TRBV5-1
CDR3: ASSSRGASGGTGELF

D: -
size: -
J: TRBJ1-4
V: TRBV20-1
CDR3: SRKDGEKLF

D: TRBD1
size: -
J: TRBJ1-1
V: TRBV14
CDR3: ASSQDRAGGVRGGTEAF

D: -
size: -
J: TRBJ1-2
V: TRBV15
CDR3: ATSLNRGGYGYT

D: TRBD1
size: -
J: TRBJ2-3
V: TRBV5-1
CDR3: ASRSTGGGTDTQY

D: -
size: -
J: TRBJ2-2
V: TRBV18
CDR3: ASSPKTGELF

D: -
size: -
J: TRBJ1-1
V: TRBV10-3
CDR3: AISEGGTEAF

D: -
size: -
J: TRBJ1-3
V: TRBV19
CDR3: ASSMGAVGNTIY

D: -
size: once
J: TRBJ1-1
V: TRBV5-5
CDR3: ASSFQGSNTEAF

D: TRBD2
size: -
J: TRBJ2-1
V: TRBV4-2
CDR3: ASSHAGGPSYNEQF

D: -
size: -
J: TRBJ1-5
V: TRBV7-2
CDR3: ASSLAYSNQPQH

D: -
size: -
J: TRBJ1-5
V: TRBV5-1
CDR3: ASSPIPSGTNQPQH